Listed here are 2 T cell receptor beta chains from one sample, sequenced in a study of blood T cell repertoires in COVID-19. Sequencing used immunoSEQ multiplex PCR; TCRdb keeps in-frame clones, though not all of them. The sample carries fewer than 150,000 clones, about 85% recorded once. Material: peripheral blood. The source of these receptors is a human donor in a cohort sampled during active COVID-19.

This chain connects TRBV13 to TRBJ1-2; 8 nucleotides line up with TRBD1. The trim removed 4 bases at V and 0 bases at J, leaving 7 bases unmatched. The germline CDR1 and CDR2 sequences are PRHDT and FYEKMQ (reference sequence). The CDR3 is made up of 16 amino acids. This chain's CDR3 is CASSWGGQGANYGYTF. CDR3 DNA sequence: TGTGCCAGCAGCTGGGGAGGACAGGGAGCTAACTATGGCTACACCTTC.

This chain links TRBV9 with TRBJ1-1; D gene ambiguous. The V end was cut by 4 bases, the J end by 0 bases, with 7 bases between. CDR3 size: 13 residues. Germline assignment: CDR1 SGDLS and CDR2 YYNGEE. CDR3 sequence reads: CASSPELNTEAFF. CDR3 nucleotides: TGTGCCAGCAGCCCCGAGTTGAACACTGAAGCTTTCTTT.